This T cell receptor (beta chain) was identified in a study of lymphopenia after photon versus proton radiotherapy. V dropped 5 bases and J dropped 4 bases, with 14 bases sitting between them. The CDR3 is made up of 14 amino acids. Germline CDR1 is SGHAT and CDR2 is FQNNGV. Overall study findings and caveats: Larger post-nadir TCR diversity loss correlated inversely with survival in deceased patients. Oligoclonal CD8+ Temra expansion after nadir drove photon patients' diversity drop.

Concerning this clone itself: What it recognizes is unknown.

Profiling relied on immunoSEQ multiplex PCR, and the TCRdb table lists in-frame clones only, not all of them. The sample yields approximately 25,000 clones, over 80% seen once. The gene calls are TRBV11-2 and TRBJ1-1, with D uncertain. The TCR comes from a man aged 50 to 60 with gastric cancer. This sample comprised peripheral blood, obtained from a patient treated with photon-based radiotherapy. For the CDR3, the DNA is TGTGCCAGCAGCCTAAAACCGGGTGGCACTGAAGCTTTCTTT. Encoded protein: CASSLKPGGTEAFF.